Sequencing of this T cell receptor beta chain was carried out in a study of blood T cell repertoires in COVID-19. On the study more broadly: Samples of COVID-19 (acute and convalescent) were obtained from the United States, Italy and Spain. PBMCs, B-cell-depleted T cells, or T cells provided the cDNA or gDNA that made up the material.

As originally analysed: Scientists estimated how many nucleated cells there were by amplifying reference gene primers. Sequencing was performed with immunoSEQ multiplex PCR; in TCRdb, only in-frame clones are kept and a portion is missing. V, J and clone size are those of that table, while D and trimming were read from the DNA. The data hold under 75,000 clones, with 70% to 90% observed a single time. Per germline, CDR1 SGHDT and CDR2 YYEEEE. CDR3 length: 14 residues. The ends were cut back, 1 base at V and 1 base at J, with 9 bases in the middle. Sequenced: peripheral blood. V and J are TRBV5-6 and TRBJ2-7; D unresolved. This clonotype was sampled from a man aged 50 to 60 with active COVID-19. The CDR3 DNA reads TGTGCCAGCAGCTTGAGTCGGTGGTCCTACGAGCAGTACTTC. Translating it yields CASSLSRWSYEQYF.